This T cell receptor beta chain was retrieved from a study of shared clonotypes between healthy human individuals. Clones were sequenced by immunoSEQ multiplex PCR, and TCRdb holds only the in-frame ones, with some missing. The sample lists 2 million to 3 million clones, 80% to 95% occurring once. The germline gives CDR1 SGHTA, CDR2 FQGNSA. The CDR3 contains 16 residues. V dropped 3 bases and J dropped 1 base, with 15 bases sitting between them. This receptor was identified in a man aged 18 to 30 in good health. Some clones in this sample may be carry-over from other donors' samples. V and J are TRBV7-2 and TRBJ2-5; D uncertain. The source material was naive CD4+ T cells from PBMCs. The subset denotes: CD45RA+ positively selected. CDR3: CASSLGLGTIQETQYF. The CDR3 region has the DNA TGTGCCAGCAGCTTGGGGTTGGGCACAATCCAAGAGACCCAGTACTTC.